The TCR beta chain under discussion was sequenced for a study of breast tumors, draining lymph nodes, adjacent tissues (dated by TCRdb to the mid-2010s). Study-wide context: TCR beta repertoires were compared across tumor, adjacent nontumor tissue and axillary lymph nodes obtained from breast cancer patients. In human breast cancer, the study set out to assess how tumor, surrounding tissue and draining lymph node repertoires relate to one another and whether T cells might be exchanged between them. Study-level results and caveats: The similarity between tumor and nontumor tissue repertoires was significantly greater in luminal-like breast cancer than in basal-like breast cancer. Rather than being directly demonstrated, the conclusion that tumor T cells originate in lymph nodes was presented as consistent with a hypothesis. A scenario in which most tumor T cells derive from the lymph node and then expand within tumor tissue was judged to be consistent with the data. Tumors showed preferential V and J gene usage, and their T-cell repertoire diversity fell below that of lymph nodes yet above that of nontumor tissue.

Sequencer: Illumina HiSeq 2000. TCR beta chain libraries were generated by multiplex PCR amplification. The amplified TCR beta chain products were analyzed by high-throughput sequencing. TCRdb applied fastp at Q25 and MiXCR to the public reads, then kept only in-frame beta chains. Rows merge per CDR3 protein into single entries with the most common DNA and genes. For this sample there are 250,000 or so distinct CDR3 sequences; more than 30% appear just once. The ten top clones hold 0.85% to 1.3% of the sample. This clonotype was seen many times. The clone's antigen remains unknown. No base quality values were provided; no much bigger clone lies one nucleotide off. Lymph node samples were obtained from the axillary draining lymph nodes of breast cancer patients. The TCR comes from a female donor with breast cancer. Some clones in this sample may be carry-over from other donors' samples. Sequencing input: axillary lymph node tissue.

The CDR3 loop reads CASSQGPLSNQPQHF. The bases are TGCGCCAGCAGCCAAGGGCCCCTTAGCAATCAGCCCCAGCATTTT. The V gene is TRBV4-1 and the J gene is TRBJ1-5; no D gene can be assigned with confidence. The cysteine opens and the phenylalanine closes a CDR3 of 15 amino acids. The kept DNA is CDR3 alone, 45 bases in frame from the first base. V loses 1 base of germline sequence and J loses 0 bases, and the interval between the two ends is 7 bases. Looking up the germline V gene yields CDR1 MGHRA and CDR2 YSYEKL.